The TCR beta chain described here comes from a study of T-cell reconstitution after alpha-beta-depleted transplantation in children. Unique molecular identifiers were incorporated into the prepared TCRbeta library. TCRdb re-analysed the PCR reads in MiXCR, keeping a single row per CDR3 protein. The top ten clones hold approximately 3% of a sample with hundreds of thousands of distinct CDR3 sequences, approximately 16% of them seen once. Germline lookup yields CDR1 SGHKS and CDR2 YYEKEE (reference sequence). This CDR3 region has 13 residues. With 4 bases removed from V and 5 bases from J, the gap between germline ends came to 13 bases.

The chain uses TRBV5-5 and TRBJ2-7; D is unresolved. The TCR originated in a human donor who donated a stem cell graft to a child with acute lymphoblastic leukemia. The specimen was PBMCs from the stem cell graft donor, collected from the stem cell graft. CDR3 sequence reads: CASSTNPGDEQYF. The CDR3 region has the DNA TGTGCCAGCAGCACAAACCCTGGGGACGAGCAGTACTTC.